The present T cell receptor (beta chain) was sequenced within a study of blood T cell repertoires in COVID-19. The wider study: The origin of the acute and convalescent COVID-19 samples was the United States, Italy and Spain. PBMCs, B-cell-depleted T cells, or T cells were the source of the cDNA or gDNA that made up the material.

Profiling relied on immunoSEQ multiplex PCR, and the TCRdb table lists in-frame clones only, not all of them. The sample includes a few hundred thousand clones, 85% to 90% of them seen just once. The ends were cut back, 4 bases at V and 2 bases at J, with 12 bases in the middle. CDR3 length: 14 residues. Germline V gene lookup returns CDR1 LGHNA and CDR2 YSLEER. The clonotype originates from a woman between 45 and 60 years old with COVID-19, enrolled during active disease. The V gene is TRBV4-3, the J gene TRBJ2-7; the D gene is possibly TRBD2 (6 bases). Sequenced sample: peripheral blood. The CDR3 DNA sequence: TGCGCCAGCAGCCCCGCTGCGGGGACCTACGAGCAGTACTTC. Encoded protein: CASSPAAGTYEQYF.